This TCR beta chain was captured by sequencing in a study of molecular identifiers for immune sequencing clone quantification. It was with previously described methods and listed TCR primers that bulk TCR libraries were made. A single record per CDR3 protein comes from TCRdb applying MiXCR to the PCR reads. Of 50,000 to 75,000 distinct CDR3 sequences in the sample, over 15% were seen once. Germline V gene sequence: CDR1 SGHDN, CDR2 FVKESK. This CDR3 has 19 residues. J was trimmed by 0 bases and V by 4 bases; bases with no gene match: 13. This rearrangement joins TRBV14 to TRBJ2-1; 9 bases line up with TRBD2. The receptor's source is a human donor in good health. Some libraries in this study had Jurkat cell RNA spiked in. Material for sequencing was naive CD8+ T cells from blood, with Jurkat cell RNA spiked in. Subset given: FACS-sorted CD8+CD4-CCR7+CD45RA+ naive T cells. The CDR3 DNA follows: TGTGCCAGCAGCCCAAGTCTAGCGGGAACGACGAGCTCCTACAATGAGCAGTTCTTC. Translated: CASSPSLAGTTSSYNEQFF.